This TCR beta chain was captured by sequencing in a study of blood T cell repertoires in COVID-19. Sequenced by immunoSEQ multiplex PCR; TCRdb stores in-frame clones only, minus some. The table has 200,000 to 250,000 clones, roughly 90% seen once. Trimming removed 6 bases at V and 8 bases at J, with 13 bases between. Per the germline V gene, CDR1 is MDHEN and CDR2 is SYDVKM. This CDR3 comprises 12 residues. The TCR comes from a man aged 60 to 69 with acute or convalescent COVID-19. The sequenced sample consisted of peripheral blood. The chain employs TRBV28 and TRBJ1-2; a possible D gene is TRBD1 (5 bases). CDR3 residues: CASSTTGQGYTF. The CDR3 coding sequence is TGTGCCAGCAGCACCACAGGTCAGGGCTACACCTTC.